A selection of T cell receptor beta chains follows, all from one sample in a study of T cell changes during pregnancy in multiple sclerosis. Method: immunoSEQ multiplex PCR; TCRdb's copy keeps in-frame clones and lacks some. The data hold tens of thousands of clones, with about 89% observed a single time. The specimen comprised CD8+ T cells from peripheral blood mononuclear cells, sampled in the first trimester of pregnancy. The source is a female donor in good health, enrolled as a control in a pregnancy study. The CDR3 runs from the conserved cysteine through the conserved F or W. The D gene is left open where the match is weak. Clone size is not always given. Where it is, it says once, few, many or a class for expanded clones.

-,TRBJ2-1,TRBV29-1,-,TGCAGCGTTGAAACGCAGTGGGGGCAGGAATCCTACAATGAACAGTTCTTC,CSVETQWGQESYNEQFF
-,TRBJ2-7,TRBV6-1,TRBD1,TGTGCCATCGGGACAGGGGACTCCTACGAGCAGTACTTC,CAIGTGDSYEQYF
-,TRBJ1-2,TRBV6-1,TRBD1,TGTGCCAGCAGTGAAGCCCCGGACAGGGGATTGAATGGCTACACCTTC,CASSEAPDRGLNGYTF
-,TRBJ1-2,TRBV19,TRBD1,TGTGCCAGTAGATTTACAGGGGGCCTCTATGGCTACACCTTC,CASRFTGGLYGYTF
-,TRBJ1-1,TRBV15,-,TGTGCCACCAGCAGAGGGGGGGACACTGAAGCTTTCTTT,CATSRGGDTEAFF
-,TRBJ1-3,TRBV7-9,-,TGTGCCAGCAGCAAAAGACAGGCCCCGACTGGAAACACCATATATTTT,CASSKRQAPTGNTIYF
-,TRBJ1-1,TRBV12-5,-,TGTGCTAGTGGTTGGGTCGACACTGAAGCTTTCTTT,CASGWVDTEAFF
-,TRBJ2-7,TRBV5-1,-,TGCGCCAGCAGCTTGGGACCCCCAGGGAGGGGGTCCTACGAGCAGTACTTC,CASSLGPPGRGSYEQYF
-,TRBJ2-7,TRBV28,-,TGTGCCAGCAGTTCTAGGGAGGTCGACGAGCAGTACTTC,CASSSREVDEQYF
once,TRBJ1-1,TRBV27,TRBD1,TGTGCCAGCAGTTTCTCCCCGACAGGGGTTAACACTGAAGCTTTCTTT,CASSFSPTGVNTEAFF
-,TRBJ2-5,TRBV28,TRBD1,TGTGCCAGCAGTCCTGGACAGGCTATGACCTTCCAAGAGACCCAGTACTTC,CASSPGQAMTFQETQYF
-,TRBJ2-1,TRBV5-6,-,TGTGCCAGCAGCCTATGGACGGATAGACAGGACAATGAGCAGTTCTTC,CASSLWTDRQDNEQFF
-,TRBJ1-1,TRBV9,TRBD1,TGTGCCAGCAGCGTGGGTACAGGGGACACTGAAGCTTTCTTT,CASSVGTGDTEAFF
-,TRBJ2-1,TRBV19,-,TGTGCCAGTAGTATGAGACTCGGAAATGAGCAGTTCTTC,CASSMRLGNEQFF
-,TRBJ1-1,TRBV29-1,-,TGCAGCGCCCGACGAGGGTACGAAGCTTTCTTT,CSARRGYEAFF
-,TRBJ1-4,TRBV15,-,TGTGCCACCAGCAGAGATCAGGGAGGTTGGGAAAAACTGTTTTTT,CATSRDQGGWEKLFF